Included here is one TCR beta chain sequence, with context. As yet, its antigen is unknown. V lost 1 base and J lost 16; bases outside the gene matches: 4. The CDR3 length is 13 residues. Germline CDR1 reads LNHNV; CDR2 reads YYDKDF (reference sequence). The data were obtained in a study of T cell responses to AZD1222 COVID-19 vaccine. Only in-frame clones appear in the TCRdb table, and some are missing; sequencing was by immunoSEQ multiplex PCR. Counted here are approximately 190,000 clones, approximately 94% occurring once; the ten biggest clones make up about 3.6%. Study-level findings and limits: Donors skewed white British and female; clonal diversity was possibly underestimated. Baseline serostatus was positive in only six AZD1222 recipients.

This sequence was found in an adult who received the MenACWY meningococcal vaccine as a control. V usage is TRBV15 and J usage is TRBJ2-1, with 13 bases fitting TRBD2. Sequencing used peripheral blood, obtained 28 days after the second dose of the MenACWY control vaccine. CDR3 nucleotides: TGTGCCACCAGCAGAGGCGGACTAGCGGGAGATTTCTTC. It is translated as CATSRGGLAGDFF.